This paragraph reports one TCR beta chain. This clone was found a few times. There is no known antigen for this receptor. No base-level quality is on record; no much larger clone is a single base apart. TCRbeta CDR3 regions were amplified from genomic DNA by means of the immunoSEQ Assay, a bias-controlled multiplex PCR. Per the original workflow: Nucleated cell counts per sample were estimated from amplification of reference gene primers within the assay. To quantify the absolute abundance of each unique TCRbeta CDR3 rearrangement, sequence reads were collapsed and filtered. Productive Simpson clonality was computed per sample as the square root of Simpson's diversity index over productive rearrangements. TCRdb re-hosts the immuneACCESS table, in-frame sequences only. Its copies lack some clones; in the studies checked, an unresolved V gene accounts for under half of them, and the cause for the rest is not known. The V and J calls and clone size come from that table; D and trimming were worked out from the DNA. The sample data list over 110,000 clones, and approximately 88% of these were observed just once. Together, the top ten hold about 1.7% of the sample.

The collaborating institutions used their own protocols to collect whole blood in K2EDTA tubes. For TCRbeta analysis, collaborators shipped samples in one of three forms: frozen whole blood, isolated PBMCs, or DNA extracted from either of those sample types. The data were taken from a study of blood T cell repertoires in COVID-19 (dated by TCRdb to 2018 to 2020). With regard to the full study: Samples from collaborators originated in the United States, Italy and Spain and spanned both the acute and convalescent phases of COVID-19. The prospective study material was composed of cDNA or gDNA derived from T cells, B-cell-depleted T cells, or PBMCs. Sample metadata almost always included a de-identified subject ID, COVID-19 status, age in years and sex. The samples were drawn from two sources: the first 160 participants of the ongoing ImmuneRACE study, and approximately 1,300 subjects contributed by 6 global collaborators. Where available, HLA class I and class II types were obtained from metadata supplied by the sample provider rather than from assay-based typing. A freely available public database, intended as a resource for researchers studying the immune response to SARS-CoV-2, is where the repertoires were released. The dataset comprised deeply sampled blood TCRbeta repertoires from subjects exposed to, actively infected with, or recovered from COVID-19.

V is cut by 1 base and J by 2 bases, and the space between the germline ends is 9 bases. CDR3 length: 14 amino acids, cysteine to phenylalanine. The kept DNA is CDR3 alone, 42 bases in frame from the first base. The germline V gene (reference sequence) specifies GTSNPN as CDR1 and SVGIG as CDR2. General findings and caveats noted by the study authors: The amount of clinical and demographic metadata varied by source and participant and was provided uncurated.

The chain is assembled from TRBV30 and TRBJ1-5; the D gene identity is not certain. Sample: peripheral blood. This TCR derives from a woman between 50 and 59 years old with acute or convalescent COVID-19. The nucleotide sequence is TGTGCCTGGAGTGGCGGGGTTGGCAATCAGCCCCAGCATTTT. Translated, it reads CAWSGGVGNQPQHF.